This T cell receptor (beta chain) derives from a study of blood T cells in healthy people across ages. Background on the study: When template switching was applied, about one barcoded beta molecule was captured per two T cells.

V dropped 6 bases and J dropped 4 bases, with 10 bases sitting between them. This CDR3 region has 11 residues. Germline CDR1 SQVTM, CDR2 ANQGSEA. The authors ran a second PCR of about 6 to 11 cycles using a sample-barcoded 5' primer and a J-beta primer mix. Each of the samples gave a minimum of 2.5 million paired-end reads that contained CDR3. TCRdb processed the 5' RACE reads anew with MiXCR; each CDR3 protein has one entry. Of 1.8 million or so distinct CDR3 sequences listed, 39% are singletons. Study-wide results and limits: Donors of long life had a larger count of naive CD4+ cells and greater diversity than aged donors.

This clonotype was observed a handful of times. The antigen is not known. The sequenced sample consisted of blood. The chain employs TRBV29-1 and TRBJ2-7; possible D gene TRBD1, 5 bases. This clonotype originated in a human donor in good health. CDR3 loop: CSVLQEYEQYF. The CDR3 coding sequence is TGCAGCGTATTACAGGAATACGAGCAGTACTTC.